The next 5 T cell receptor beta chains were all read from a single sample in a study of CD8 T cells in ankylosing spondylitis. Study-wide results and caveats: Ankylosing spondylitis blood seemed to carry a telltale TCR beta motif made of fewer than ten highly homologous variants.

What these receptors recognize is not known. TCRdb re-derived calls from the 5' RACE reads in MiXCR, one entry per CDR3 protein. The sample consists of 390,000 or so distinct CDR3 sequences, approximately 20% of them appearing once. Material for sequencing was blood, either unsorted or a sorted T cell fraction (not recorded which). Source of these receptors: a male donor with ankylosing spondylitis.

This rearrangement joins TRBV28 to TRBJ2-1, with a tentative D call TRBD2 (6 bases). V lost 6 bases and J lost 3, with 15 bases in between. The CDR3 has 15 residues. Germline lookup yields CDR1 MDHEN and CDR2 SYDVKM. The CDR3 region has the DNA TGTGCCAGCAGATTAGGCCCGGGAGTCTACAATGAGCAGTTCTTC. Amino acid sequence: CASRLGPGVYNEQFF.

The chain recombines TRBV10-1 with TRBJ2-1; TRBD2 matches 10 bases. Germline trimming cut 6 bases from V and 5 bases from J; bases unmatched to any gene: 1. The CDR3 length is 13 residues. Germline V gene lookup returns CDR1 WNHNN and CDR2 SYGVQD (reference sequence). Here the CDR3 reads CASSGTSDNEQFF. The CDR3 nucleotides read TGCGCCAGCAGCGGGACTAGCGACAATGAGCAGTTCTTC.

This sequence joins TRBV12-3 or TRBV12-4 and TRBJ2-2; 7 bases line up with TRBD1. V was pared by 10 bases and J by 6 bases, with 8 bases of the junction left unmatched. The CDR3 is 13 residues long. The CDR3 loop reads CATHRGTPGELFF. The DNA of the CDR3 is TGTGCCACCCACAGGGGTACTCCCGGGGAGCTGTTTTTT.

The rearrangement uses TRBV12-3 or TRBV12-4 and TRBJ1-1, with D possibly being TRBD1 (5 bases). The CDR3 spans 16 residues. V lost 4 bases and J 0 bases, leaving 15 bases between the germline ends. The CDR3 bases are TGTGCCAGCAGTTGGGACCACGGCTCCTTGAACACTGAAGCTTTCTTT. This gives the protein CASSWDHGSLNTEAFF.

The chain links TRBV30 to TRBJ2-7; TRBD1 matches 8 bases. The trim removed 3 bases at V and 4 bases at J, leaving 5 bases unmatched. The CDR3 contains 13 residues. Germline-derived CDR1 and CDR2 are GTSNPN and SVGIG (reference sequence). CDR3 nucleotide sequence: TGTGCCTGGAGGGGGACAGGATCTTACGAGCAGTACTTC. Its protein is CAWRGTGSYEQYF.